This T cell receptor beta chain was sequenced during a study of early stage breast cancer tumors. The study, taken as a whole, reports: Tumors had around 2.5-fold higher T cell density than normal breast.

A note on this clone: As yet, its antigen is unknown.

Each sample had two DNA replicates, about 0.5 ug blood or about 1.4 ug tissue. Here immunoSEQ multiplex PCR was the method, and the copy in TCRdb shows in-frame clones only, minus some. The sample lists 5,000 to 6,500 clones, 65% to 80% occurring once. V shed 0 bases, J shed 1 base, and the junction held 17 bases outside the gene matches. This CDR3 spans 22 amino acids. The TCR originated in a person aged 40 to 49 with breast cancer. Material for sequencing was normal breast tissue next to the tumor. This chain uses TRBV23-1 with TRBJ2-6; 8 bases fit TRBD1. TRBV23-1 is identified as an open reading frame with a role that is uncertain. The chain's CDR3 is CASSQSSRYPGQVGSGANVLTF. CDR3 DNA: TGCGCCAGCAGTCAATCATCTCGGTACCCGGGACAGGTTGGTTCTGGGGCCAACGTCCTGACTTTC.